The 22 T cell receptor beta chains presented below share a single source sample, sequenced in a study of blood T cell repertoires in COVID-19. Profiled with immunoSEQ multiplex PCR; TCRdb holds only in-frame clones, not every one. This sample has approximately 100,000 clones, with around 86% found just once. Sequenced: peripheral blood. The source is an elderly woman with active or convalescent COVID-19.

J is TRBJ1-3 and V is TRBV29-1; D call uncertain. V gave up 2 bases and J gave up 2 bases, with 7 bases separating them. Germline CDR1 and CDR2: SQVTM and ANQGSEA. This CDR3 has 13 residues. Here the CDR3 reads CSVERETGNTIYF. The DNA of the CDR3 is TGCAGCGTTGAACGAGAAACTGGAAACACCATATATTTT.

CDR3: CASSQQGSGNTIYF. The CDR3 DNA is TGTGCCAGCAGTCAACAGGGATCGGGAAACACCATATATTTT. This chain joins TRBV3-1 (or the pseudogene TRBV3-2) and TRBJ1-3; weak D call: TRBD1 (6 bases). Trimming took 6 bases from V and 4 from J, leaving 13 bases between them. CDR3 length: 14 amino acids. Germline-derived CDR1 and CDR2 are LGHDT and YNNKEL (reference sequence).

This chain links TRBV27 with TRBJ1-5; D perhaps matches TRBD1 (5 bases). The CDR3 length is 14 residues. The germline V and J ends were trimmed by 6 bases and 3 bases, with 12 bases remaining between them. Germline V lookup: CDR1 MNHEY, CDR2 SMNVEV (reference sequence). The CDR3 DNA reads as TGTGCCAGCAGCCCGACAGTGTTCAATCAGCCCCAGCATTTT. Encoded protein: CASSPTVFNQPQHF.

This clone was detected a few times. The V and J genes are TRBV6-1 and TRBJ1-2, with 10 bases identical to TRBD1. Germline V gene sequence: CDR1 MNHNS, CDR2 SASEGT. The ends lost 2 bases at V and 0 bases at J; junction bases unmatched: 6. This CDR3 is built from 17 residues. CDR3 bases: TGTGCCAGCAGTGAAAGAAGGACAGGGGGGTCTAACTATGGCTACACCTTC. Translated: CASSERRTGGSNYGYTF.

The gene calls are TRBV11-2 and TRBJ2-1; 8 bases map to TRBD2. CDR1 and CDR2 from the germline V gene are SGHAT and FQNNGV. The CDR3 runs 16 residues. V lost 5 bases, J lost 3 bases, and 9 bases stayed unmatched. DNA for the CDR3: TGTGCCAGCAGCCTAGCGGGTCAGGGCAACTACAATGAGCAGTTCTTC. Translation: CASSLAGQGNYNEQFF.

The V call is TRBV7-6, the J call TRBJ1-5; the match to TRBD1 covers 7 bases. Trimming removed 1 base from V and 0 bases from J; junction bases left unmatched: 3. Germline-derived CDR1 and CDR2 are SGHVS and FNYEAQ. The CDR3 consists of 16 residues. The CDR3: CASSLGDSYSNQPQHF. DNA of the CDR3: TGTGCCAGCAGCTTAGGGGACAGCTATAGCAATCAGCCCCAGCATTTT.

J is TRBJ2-3 and V is TRBV28, with TRBD2 matching over 12 bases. The CDR3 runs 18 residues. Trimming cost V 2 bases and J 4 bases; bases outside gene matches: 10. Germline V gene data show CDR1 as MDHEN and CDR2 as SYDVKM. The chain's CDR3 is CASSLGGLAGGGADTQYF. The CDR3 DNA follows: TGTGCCAGCAGTTTAGGGGGACTAGCGGGTGGTGGGGCAGATACGCAGTATTTT.

The J gene is TRBJ2-5, the V gene TRBV5-4; the D gene is possibly TRBD1 (6 bases). Trimming shortened V by 0 bases and J by 4 bases, and 16 bases separated the two germline ends. The CDR3 totals 16 residues. CDR1 SGHNT and CDR2 YYREEE come from the germline V gene (reference sequence). CDR3 sequence reads: CASSLEIQGGAETQYF. The CDR3 nucleotides read TGTGCCAGCAGCTTGGAAATACAGGGTGGGGCAGAGACCCAGTACTTC. The entire variable domain, with the rest obtained from reference TRBV5-4 and TRBJ2-5, is as follows: ETGVTQSPTHLIKTRGQQVTLRCSSQSGHNTVSWYQQALGQGPQFIFQYYREEENGRGNFPPRFSGLQFPNYSSELNVNALELDDSALYLCASSLEIQGGAETQYFGPGTRLLVL.

The rearrangement uses TRBV7-2 and TRBJ2-4; D possibly corresponds to TRBD1 (7 bases). Trimming took off 5 bases at V and 7 bases at J, with 24 bases between the two ends. Germline CDR1 SGHTA, CDR2 FQGNSA. The CDR3 is 17 residues long. In nucleotides, the CDR3 is TGTGCCAGCAGCCCACCGGGCGCTTGGCAGGGGGGTAACATTCAGTACTTC. This sequence encodes CASSPPGAWQGGNIQYF. Full variable domain (outside the CDR3, taken from reference TRBV7-2 and TRBJ2-4): GAGVSQSPSNKVTEKGKDVELRCDPISGHTALYWYRQSLGQGLEFLIYFQGNSAPDKSGLPSDRFSAERTGGSVSTLTIQRTQQEDSAVYLCASSPPGAWQGGNIQYFGAGTRLSVL.

V is TRBV20-1 and J is TRBJ2-6; D gene ambiguous. This CDR3 region has 15 residues. Germline CDR1 is DFQATT and CDR2 is SNEGSKA (reference sequence). The germline V and J ends were trimmed by 3 bases and 1 base, with 10 bases remaining between them. CDR3 in amino acids: CSASPTASGANVLTF. The CDR3 DNA reads TGCAGTGCTAGTCCCACTGCGTCTGGGGCCAACGTCCTGACTTTC.

CDR3 protein: CAISEGGQANTQYF. The CDR3 DNA reads TGTGCCATCAGTGAAGGGGGACAGGCCAATACGCAGTATTTT. The chain joins TRBV10-3 to TRBJ2-3; 8 bases are shared with TRBD1. This CDR3 contains 14 residues. Germline V CDR1 and CDR2: ENHRY, SYGVKD. V lost 3 bases to trimming and J lost 7 bases; unmatched junction nucleotides: 6.

This clone was detected a few times. The chain employs TRBV19 and TRBJ1-6; 8 positions match TRBD1. The V and J ends lost 5 bases and 7 bases, in that order; junction bases with no gene match: 7. The germline V gene has CDR1 LNHDA and CDR2 SQIVND (reference sequence). The CDR3 totals 15 residues. The CDR3 DNA sequence: TGTGCCAGTAGTCCGGGACAGGTTTTCAATTCACCCCTCCACTTT. Its translation is CASSPGQVFNSPLHF.

The chain uses TRBV21-1 and TRBJ2-7; TRBD2, the table's D call, was not compared with the DNA. TRBV21-1 represents a pseudogene. The CDR3 is 17 residues long. The CDR3, as DNA: TGTGCCAGCAGCAAAGCTTCGCGGGAGGGTCTTTTTGACGAGCAGTACTTC. Amino acids: CASSKASREGLFDEQYF.

The chain uses TRBV7-2 and TRBJ2-2; D gene uncertain. Trimming pared 1 base from V and 0 bases from J, leaving 6 bases between. Germline V gene data show CDR1 as SGHTA and CDR2 as FQGNSA. The CDR3 has 15 residues. CDR3 protein: CASSLGLANTGELFF. In DNA form, the CDR3 reads TGTGCCAGCAGCTTAGGGTTAGCGAACACCGGGGAGCTGTTTTTT.

V is TRBV6-1 and J is TRBJ1-4, with TRBD1 identical over 8 bases. With V trimmed by 5 bases and J by 10 bases, 9 bases remained unmatched. This CDR3 contains 14 residues. Germline V gives CDR1 MNHNS, CDR2 SASEGT. CDR3 nucleotide sequence: TGTGCCAGCAGTCTTGACAGGGGCGGAGGAAAACTGTTTTTT. This sequence encodes CASSLDRGGGKLFF.

The chain employs TRBV21-1 and TRBJ2-1; TRBD2, the D gene given by the table, was not confirmed from the DNA. TRBV21-1 is a pseudogene segment. The CDR3 loop spans 17 amino acids. In DNA form, the CDR3 reads TGTGCCAGCAGCAATAACCCGGGACTAGCGGGACGGGGAGGGCAGTTCTTC. Its protein is CASSNNPGLAGRGGQFF.

In this sample, this clone turned up once. V gene TRBV10-3 combines with J gene TRBJ1-5; a possible D gene is TRBD1 (6 bases). Germline CDR1 ENHRY, CDR2 SYGVKD. This CDR3 is built from 15 residues. The ends were cut back, 3 bases at V and 4 bases at J, with 13 bases in the middle. In nucleotides, the CDR3 is TGTGCCATCAGTGAACTGGACAGATCAAATCAGCCCCAGCATTTT. Translation gives CAISELDRSNQPQHF.

V is TRBV7-9 and J is TRBJ2-2, with TRBD1 matching 10 bases. Germline CDR1 SEHNR, CDR2 FQNEAQ (reference sequence). V trimming: 5 bases; J trimming: 3 bases; junction bases outside the gene matches: 3. The CDR3 totals 15 residues. The CDR3 DNA reads as TGTGCCAGCAGCCGGGGGACAGGGGACACCGGGGAGCTGTTTTTT. Its protein is CASSRGTGDTGELFF. Full variable domain (remainder filled in from reference TRBV7-9 and TRBJ2-2): DTGVSQNPRHKITKRGQNVTFRCDPISEHNRLYWYRQTLGQGPEFLTYFQNEAQLEKSRLLSDRFSAERPKGSFSTLEIQRTEQGDSAMYLCASSRGTGDTGELFFGEGSRLTVL.

The CDR3 loop reads CASSQDSLAGSYEQYF. CDR3 sequence (DNA): TGTGCCAGCAGCCAAGATTCCCTAGCGGGGTCCTACGAGCAGTACTTC. V and J are TRBV3-1 (or the pseudogene TRBV3-2) and TRBJ2-7, with 9 bases aligning to TRBD2. Germline V lookup: CDR1 LGHDT, CDR2 YNNKEL (reference sequence). This CDR3 comprises 16 residues. With V trimmed by 0 bases and J by 1 base, 4 bases remained unmatched.

The genes are TRBV7-8 and TRBJ2-5, with 11 bases matching TRBD2. Looked up from germline, CDR1 is SGHVS and CDR2 is FQNEAQ. With 5 bases clipped from V and 4 bases from J, the junction kept 15 bases outside the gene matches. The CDR3 loop spans 18 amino acids. The chain's CDR3 is CASSQPGLAATSLETQYF. The DNA for the CDR3 is TGTGCCAGCAGCCAGCCGGGACTAGCGGCGACGAGTTTAGAGACCCAGTACTTC.

This clone was recorded once. The CDR3 DNA follows: TGTGCCAGCAGCTTAGCGACAGGTCTCCTTGGCACTGAAGCTTTCTTT. Protein sequence: CASSLATGLLGTEAFF. The chain has TRBV7-8 and TRBJ1-1; D is possibly TRBD1 (6 bases). The V and J ends lost 0 bases and 4 bases respectively, with 15 bases between them. This CDR3 spans 16 amino acids. CDR1 is SGHVS, CDR2 FQNEAQ, per germline.

The sample holds a few counts of this clone. The same CDR3 arises from other DNA sequences in this sample as well. V usage is TRBV7-3 and J usage is TRBJ1-2, with TRBD1 identical over 8 bases. V dropped 4 bases and J dropped 2; count of bases not matched to a gene: 3. CDR3 length: 14 amino acids. The V gene's germline CDR1 is SGHTA and CDR2 FQGTGA. DNA for the CDR3: TGTGCCAGCAGCTCGGGGACAGGAAACTATGGCTACACCTTC. Translated, it gives CASSSGTGNYGYTF. Using reference TRBV7-3 and TRBJ1-2 for the parts outside the CDR3, the full variable domain is GAGVSQTPSNKVTEKGKYVELRCDPISGHTALYWYRQSLGQGPEFLIYFQGTGAADDSGLPNDRFFAVRPEGSVSTLKIQRTERGDSAVYLCASSSGTGNYGYTFGSGTRLTVV.